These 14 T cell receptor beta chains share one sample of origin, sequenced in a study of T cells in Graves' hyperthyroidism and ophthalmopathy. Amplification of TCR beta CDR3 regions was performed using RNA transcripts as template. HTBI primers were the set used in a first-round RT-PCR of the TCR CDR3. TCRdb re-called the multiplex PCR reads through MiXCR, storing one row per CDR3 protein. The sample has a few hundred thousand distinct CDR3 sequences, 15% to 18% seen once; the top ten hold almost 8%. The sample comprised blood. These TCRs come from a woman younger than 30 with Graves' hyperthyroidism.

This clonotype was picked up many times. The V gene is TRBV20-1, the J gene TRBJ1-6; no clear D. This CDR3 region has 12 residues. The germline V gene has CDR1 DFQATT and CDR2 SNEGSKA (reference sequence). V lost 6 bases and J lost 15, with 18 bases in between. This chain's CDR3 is CSALGPGIGLHF. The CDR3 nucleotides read TGCAGTGCCTTAGGACCGGGGATCGGCCTCCACTTT.

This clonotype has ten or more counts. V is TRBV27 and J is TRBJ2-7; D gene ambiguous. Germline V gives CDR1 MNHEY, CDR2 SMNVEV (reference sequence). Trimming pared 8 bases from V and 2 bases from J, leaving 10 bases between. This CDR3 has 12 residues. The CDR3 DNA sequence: TGTGCCAGCGGATATCAAGCCTACGAGCAGTACTTC. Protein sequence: CASGYQAYEQYF.

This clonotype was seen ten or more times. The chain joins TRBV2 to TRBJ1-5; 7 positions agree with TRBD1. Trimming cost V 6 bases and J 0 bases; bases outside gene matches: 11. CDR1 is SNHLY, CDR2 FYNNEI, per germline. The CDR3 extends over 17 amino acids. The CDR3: CASSATGTAYSNQPQHF. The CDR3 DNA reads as TGTGCCAGCAGCGCAACCGGGACAGCTTATAGCAATCAGCCCCAGCATTTT. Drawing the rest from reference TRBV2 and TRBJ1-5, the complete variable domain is EPEVTQTPSHQVTQMGQEVILRCVPISNHLYFYWYRQILGQKVEFLVSFYNNEISEKSEIFDDQFSVERPDGSNFTLKIRSTKLEDSAMYFCASSATGTAYSNQPQHFGDGTRLSIL.

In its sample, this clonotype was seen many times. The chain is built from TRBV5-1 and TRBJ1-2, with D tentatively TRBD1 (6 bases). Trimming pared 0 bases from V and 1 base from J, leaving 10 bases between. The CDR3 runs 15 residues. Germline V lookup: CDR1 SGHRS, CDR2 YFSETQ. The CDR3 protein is CASSLGGQINYGYTF. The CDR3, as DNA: TGCGCCAGCAGCTTGGGTGGACAGATTAACTATGGCTACACCTTC. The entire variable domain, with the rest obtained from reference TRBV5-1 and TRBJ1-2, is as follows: KAGVTQTPRYLIKTRGQQVTLSCSPISGHRSVSWYQQTPGQGLQFLFEYFSETQRNKGNFPGRFSGRQFSNSRSEMNVSTLELGDSALYLCASSLGGQINYGYTFGSGTRLTVV.

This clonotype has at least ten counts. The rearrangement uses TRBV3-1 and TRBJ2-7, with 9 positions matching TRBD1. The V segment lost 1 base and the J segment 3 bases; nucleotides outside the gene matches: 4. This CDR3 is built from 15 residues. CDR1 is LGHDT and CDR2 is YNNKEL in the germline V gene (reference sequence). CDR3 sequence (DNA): TGTGCCAGCAGCCAAGGCGGGACAGGGAACTACGAGCAGTACTTC. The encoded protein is CASSQGGTGNYEQYF.

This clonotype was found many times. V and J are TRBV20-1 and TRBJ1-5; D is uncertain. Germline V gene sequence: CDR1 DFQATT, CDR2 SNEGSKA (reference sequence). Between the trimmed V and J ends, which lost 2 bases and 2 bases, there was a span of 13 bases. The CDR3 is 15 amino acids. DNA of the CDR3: TGCAGTGCTAGAACCCGGGAGGTTGGCAATCAGCCCCAGCATTTT. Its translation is CSARTREVGNQPQHF.

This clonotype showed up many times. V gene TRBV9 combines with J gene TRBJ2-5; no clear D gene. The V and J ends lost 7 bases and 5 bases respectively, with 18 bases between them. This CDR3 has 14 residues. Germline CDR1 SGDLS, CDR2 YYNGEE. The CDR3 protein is CASSEFSRSETQYF. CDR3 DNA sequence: TGTGCCAGCTCGGAGTTTTCACGTTCTGAGACCCAGTACTTC.

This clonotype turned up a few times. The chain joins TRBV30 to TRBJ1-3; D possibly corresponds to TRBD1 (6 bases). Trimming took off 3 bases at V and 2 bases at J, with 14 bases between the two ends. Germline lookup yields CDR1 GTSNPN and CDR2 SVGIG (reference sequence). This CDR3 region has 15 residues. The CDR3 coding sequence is TGTGCCTGGAGCGGAGGGGGAGGGGCTGGAAACACCATATATTTT. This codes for CAWSGGGGAGNTIYF.

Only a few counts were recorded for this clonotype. CDR3 DNA: TGTGCCAGCAGCCCTTCGACAGGGGTCACCATATATTTT. Protein sequence: CASSPSTGVTIYF. J is TRBJ1-3 and V is TRBV9, with 8 bases aligning to TRBD1. V gave up 4 bases and J gave up 9 bases; unmatched junction bases: 6. The germline V gene has CDR1 SGDLS and CDR2 YYNGEE. The CDR3 loop spans 13 amino acids.

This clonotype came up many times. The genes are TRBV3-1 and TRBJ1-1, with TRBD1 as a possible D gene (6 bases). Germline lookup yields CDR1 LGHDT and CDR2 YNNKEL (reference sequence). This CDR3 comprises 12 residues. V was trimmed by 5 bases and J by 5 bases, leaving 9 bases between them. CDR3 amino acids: CASSYRVTEAFF. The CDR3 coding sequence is TGTGCCAGCAGCTACAGGGTTACTGAAGCTTTCTTT.

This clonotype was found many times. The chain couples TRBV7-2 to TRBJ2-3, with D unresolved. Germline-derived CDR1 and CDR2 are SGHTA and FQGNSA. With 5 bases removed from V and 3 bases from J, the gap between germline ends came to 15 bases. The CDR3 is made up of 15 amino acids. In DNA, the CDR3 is TGTGCCAGCAGCCCTTCGCGGTCAGCGACAGATACGCAGTATTTT. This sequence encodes CASSPSRSATDTQYF.

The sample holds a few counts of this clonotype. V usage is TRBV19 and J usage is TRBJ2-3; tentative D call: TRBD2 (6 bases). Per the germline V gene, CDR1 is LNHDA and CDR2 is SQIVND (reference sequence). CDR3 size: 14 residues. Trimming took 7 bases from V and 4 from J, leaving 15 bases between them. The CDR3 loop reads CASKGTYRADTQYF. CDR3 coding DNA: TGTGCCAGTAAAGGGACTTACCGGGCAGATACGCAGTATTTT. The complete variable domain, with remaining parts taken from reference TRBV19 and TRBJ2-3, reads DGGITQSPKYLFRKEGQNVTLSCEQNLNHDAMYWYRQDPGQGLRLIYYSQIVNDFQKGDIAEGYSVSREKKESFPLTVTSAQKNPTAFYLCASKGTYRADTQYFGPGTRLTVL.

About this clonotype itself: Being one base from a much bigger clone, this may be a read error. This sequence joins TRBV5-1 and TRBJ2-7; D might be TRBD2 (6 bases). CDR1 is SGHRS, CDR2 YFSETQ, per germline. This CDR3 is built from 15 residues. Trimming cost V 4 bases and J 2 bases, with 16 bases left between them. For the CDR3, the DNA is TGCGCCAGCAGCCAAGGGGACTCCAAACCCTACGAGCAGTACTTC. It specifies CASSQGDSKPYEQYF. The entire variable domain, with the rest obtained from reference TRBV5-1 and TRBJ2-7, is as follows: KAGVTQTPRYLIKTRGQQVTLSCSPISGHRSVSWYQQTPGQGLQFLFEYFSETQRNKGNFPGRFSGRQFSNSRSEMNVSTLELGDSALYLCASSQGDSKPYEQYFGPGTRLTVT.

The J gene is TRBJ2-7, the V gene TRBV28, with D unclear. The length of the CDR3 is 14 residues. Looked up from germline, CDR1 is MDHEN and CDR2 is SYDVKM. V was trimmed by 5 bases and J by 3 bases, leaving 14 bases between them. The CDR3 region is CASSGPPVIYEQYF. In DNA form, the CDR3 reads TGTGCCAGCAGTGGGCCCCCGGTGATCTACGAGCAGTACTTC.